The rows below give T cell receptor beta chains drawn from one sample of a study of cytomegalovirus exposure and HLA in healthy donors. TCRdb's copy holds only in-frame clones and misses some; the assay was immunoSEQ multiplex PCR. The sample lists around 67,000 clones, 65% to 70% occurring once. The source material was PBMCs. The source of these receptors is a woman aged 25 to 39 in good health and CMV-seronegative. Each CDR3 is given with its conserved first and last residue. The order of the fields is J gene, clone size, D gene, V gene, CDR3 DNA, CDR3 protein. The D gene is left open where the match is weak. Not all rows give a size; the values are once, few, many and, for expanded clones, a class.

TRBJ2-3 - - TRBV5-1 TGCGCCAGCAGCTTGGCATCATCGGGCACAGATACGCAGTATTTT CASSLASSGTDTQYF
TRBJ2-5 - - TRBV10-3 TGTGCCATCAGTGAACCCAGGGAAGAGACCCAGTACTTC CAISEPREETQYF
TRBJ1-1 - - TRBV18 TGTGCCAGCTCACCACTGTCGGGGTTCGGCACTGAAGCTTTCTTT CASSPLSGFGTEAFF
TRBJ1-2 once TRBD1 TRBV19 TGTGCCAGCCTGGACAGGGCAGGATGGTATGGCTACACCTTC CASLDRAGWYGYTF
TRBJ1-2 - TRBD1 TRBV15 TGTGCCACCAGCATAACCGGGACAGATGGCTACACCTTC CATSITGTDGYTF
TRBJ2-2 - - TRBV6-5 TGTGCCAGCAGTTCTGAGTCAGGGTTTAACGGGGAGCTGTTTTTT CASSSESGFNGELFF
TRBJ2-3 many TRBD2 TRBV27 TGTGCCAGCACCCCCCTGGGGGGGACAGATACGCAGTATTTT CASTPLGGTDTQYF
TRBJ2-7 - TRBD1 TRBV19 TGTGCCAGTAGAAACAGGGGGTCTAGCTCCTACGAGCAGTACTTC CASRNRGSSSYEQYF
TRBJ2-1 - - TRBV28 TGTGCCAGCAGTTCCCCGACGGAGGGGTACTACAATGAGCAGTTCTTC CASSSPTEGYYNEQFF
TRBJ1-2 once TRBD1 TRBV29-1 TGCAGCGTGGAGACAGGGGCGTATGGCTACACCTTC CSVETGAYGYTF
TRBJ2-7 - TRBD2 TRBV30 TGTGCCTGGAGTCCATCTAGCGGGGGGGCCCGCGAGCAGTACTTC CAWSPSSGGAREQYF
TRBJ1-1 - - TRBV11-2 TGTGCCAGCAGCCCCCAGACAGGTGTAAACGCTTTCTTT CASSPQTGVNAFF
TRBJ1-1 - - TRBV30 TGTGCCTGGAGTAGGCAGGGGACTGAAGCTTTCTTT CAWSRQGTEAFF
TRBJ1-2 few - TRBV27 TGTGCCAGCAGTTTAGGGCGCAGCTATGGCTACACCTTC CASSLGRSYGYTF
TRBJ1-6 few - TRBV2 TGTGCCAGCACAGGGGTCTATACCTCACCCCTCCACTTT CASTGVYTSPLHF
TRBJ2-3 - - TRBV7-3 TGTGCCAGCAGCTTAGGGCAGGGGGAGGCAGATACGCAGTATTTT CASSLGQGEADTQYF
TRBJ1-2 - - TRBV15 TGTGCCACCAGCAGAGCAGGAACCACTAACTATGGCTACACCTTC CATSRAGTTNYGYTF